This TCR beta chain came from a study of T cells in Graves' hyperthyroidism and ophthalmopathy. A word on this clonotype: The antigen remains undetermined.

Together with thyroid ultrasound, orbital computed tomography, serum thyroxine and TRAb, clinical symptoms were used for diagnoses. TCR beta CDR3 sequences were amplified from RNA transcripts. TCR CDR3 regions were first amplified by RT-PCR with HTBI primers. TCRdb recomputed calls from the multiplex PCR reads with MiXCR, one row per CDR3 protein. The sample contains fewer than 500,000 distinct CDR3 sequences, roughly 14% of which appear only once. Whole-study findings and limits: Classification by a 13 V-J model distinguished ophthalmopathy from stable hyperthyroidism. For ophthalmopathy, model prediction preceded onset by a median about 6.4 months.

This CDR3 has 13 residues. Germline-derived CDR1 and CDR2 are ENHRY and SYGVKD. V was trimmed by 7 bases and J by 6 bases, leaving 13 bases between them. This chain joins TRBV10-3 and TRBJ2-1; D is undetermined. The sequence derives from a man under 40 with Graves' hyperthyroidism that later progressed to Graves' ophthalmopathy. The sample consisted of blood. The DNA for the CDR3 is TGTGCCATCAACTTAGGGTCGGGCAATGAGCAGTTCTTC. Translated, it gives CAINLGSGNEQFF.